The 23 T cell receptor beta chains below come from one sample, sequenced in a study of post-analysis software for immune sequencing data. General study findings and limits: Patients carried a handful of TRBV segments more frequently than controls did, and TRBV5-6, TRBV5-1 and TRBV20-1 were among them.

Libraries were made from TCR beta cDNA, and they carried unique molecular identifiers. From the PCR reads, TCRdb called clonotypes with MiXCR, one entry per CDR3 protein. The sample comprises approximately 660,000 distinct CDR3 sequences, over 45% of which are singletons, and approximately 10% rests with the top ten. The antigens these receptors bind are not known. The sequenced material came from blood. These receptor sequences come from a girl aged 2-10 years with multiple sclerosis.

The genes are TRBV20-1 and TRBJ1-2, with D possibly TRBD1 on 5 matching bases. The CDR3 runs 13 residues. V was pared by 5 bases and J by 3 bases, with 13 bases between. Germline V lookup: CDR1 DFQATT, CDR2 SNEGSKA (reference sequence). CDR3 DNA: TGCAGTGCTCCAGGGTTAATTGACTATGGCTACACCTTC. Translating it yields CSAPGLIDYGYTF.

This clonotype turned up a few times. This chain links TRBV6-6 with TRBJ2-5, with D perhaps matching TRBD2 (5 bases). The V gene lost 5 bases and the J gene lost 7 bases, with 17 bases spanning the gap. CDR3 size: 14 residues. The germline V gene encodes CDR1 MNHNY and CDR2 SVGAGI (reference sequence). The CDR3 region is CASSPRQEGRTQYF. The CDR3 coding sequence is TGTGCCAGCAGTCCGCGGCAAGAGGGTCGGACCCAGTACTTC.

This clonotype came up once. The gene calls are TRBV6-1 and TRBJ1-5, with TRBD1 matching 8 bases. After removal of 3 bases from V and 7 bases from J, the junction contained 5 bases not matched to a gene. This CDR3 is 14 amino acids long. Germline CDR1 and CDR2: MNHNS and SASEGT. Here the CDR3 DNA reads TGTGCCAGCAGTGAGGGACAGGCCTTACAGCCCCAGCATTTT. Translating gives CASSEGQALQPQHF.

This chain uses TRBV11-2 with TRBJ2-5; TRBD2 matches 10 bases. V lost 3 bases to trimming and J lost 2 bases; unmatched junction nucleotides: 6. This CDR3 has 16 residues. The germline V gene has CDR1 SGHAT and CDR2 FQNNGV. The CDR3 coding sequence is TGTGCCAGCAGCTTGGGGGCTAGCGGGAGACAAGAGACCCAGTACTTC. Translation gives CASSLGASGRQETQYF.

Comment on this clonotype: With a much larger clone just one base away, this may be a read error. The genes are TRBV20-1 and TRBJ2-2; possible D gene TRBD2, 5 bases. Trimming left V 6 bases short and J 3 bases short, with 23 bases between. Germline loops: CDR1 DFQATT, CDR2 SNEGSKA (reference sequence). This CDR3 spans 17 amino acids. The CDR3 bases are TGCAGTGCCCGAACGTCCTTGGCGGGTGGATACACCGGGGAGCTGTTTTTT. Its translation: CSARTSLAGGYTGELFF.

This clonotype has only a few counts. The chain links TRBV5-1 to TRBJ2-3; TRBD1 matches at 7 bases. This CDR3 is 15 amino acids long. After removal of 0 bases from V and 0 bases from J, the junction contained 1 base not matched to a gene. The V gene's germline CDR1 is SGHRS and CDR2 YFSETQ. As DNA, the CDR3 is TGCGCCAGCAGCTTGGAGGGGGCGAGCACAGATACGCAGTATTTT. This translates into CASSLEGASTDTQYF.

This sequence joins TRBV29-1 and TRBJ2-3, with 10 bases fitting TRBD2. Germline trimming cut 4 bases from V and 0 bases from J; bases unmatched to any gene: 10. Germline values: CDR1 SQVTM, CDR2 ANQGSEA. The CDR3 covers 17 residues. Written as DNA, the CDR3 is TGCAGCGTTGGTGCCCCCATGACTAGCGGGAGCACAGATACGCAGTATTTT. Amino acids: CSVGAPMTSGSTDTQYF.

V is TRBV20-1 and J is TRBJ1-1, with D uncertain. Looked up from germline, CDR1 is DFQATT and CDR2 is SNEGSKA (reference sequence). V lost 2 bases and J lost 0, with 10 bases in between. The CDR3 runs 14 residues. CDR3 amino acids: CSARSSAVNTEAFF. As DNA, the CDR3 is TGCAGTGCTAGATCATCGGCCGTGAACACTGAAGCTTTCTTT.

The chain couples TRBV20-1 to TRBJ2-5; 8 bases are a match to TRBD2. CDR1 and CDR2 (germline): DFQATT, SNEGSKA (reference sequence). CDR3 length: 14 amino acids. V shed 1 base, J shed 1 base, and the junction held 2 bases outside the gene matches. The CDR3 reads CSARARGGQETQYF. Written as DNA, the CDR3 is TGCAGTGCTAGAGCTCGGGGGGGCCAAGAGACCCAGTACTTC.

CDR3 residues: CSVGGKGISYEQYF. In DNA form, the CDR3 reads TGCAGCGTTGGGGGTAAAGGCATTTCCTACGAGCAGTACTTC. This chain connects TRBV29-1 to TRBJ2-7; the D is unclear. The CDR3 is 14 residues long. Germline CDR1 reads SQVTM; CDR2 reads ANQGSEA. Trimming took 4 bases from V and 1 from J, leaving 14 bases between them.

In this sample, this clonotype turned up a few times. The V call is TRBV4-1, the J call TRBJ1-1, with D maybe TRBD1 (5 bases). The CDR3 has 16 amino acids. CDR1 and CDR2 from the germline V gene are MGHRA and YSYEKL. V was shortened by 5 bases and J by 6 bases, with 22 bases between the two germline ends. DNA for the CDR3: TGCGCCAGCAGCTCCCCGGGACGCCGGAGGAGCGCTGAAGCTTTCTTT. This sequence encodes CASSSPGRRRSAEAFF.

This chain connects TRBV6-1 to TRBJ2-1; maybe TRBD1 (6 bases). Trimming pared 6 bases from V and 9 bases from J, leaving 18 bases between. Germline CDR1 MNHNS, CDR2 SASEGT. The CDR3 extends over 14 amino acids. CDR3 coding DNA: TGTGCCAGCAGCGTACCTATGGGGGCTAGTGAGCAGTTCTTC. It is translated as CASSVPMGASEQFF.

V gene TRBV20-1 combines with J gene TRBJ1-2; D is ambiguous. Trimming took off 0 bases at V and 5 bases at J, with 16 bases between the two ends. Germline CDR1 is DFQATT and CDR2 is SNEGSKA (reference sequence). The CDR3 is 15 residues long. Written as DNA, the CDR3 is TGCAGTGCTAGAGATCGTTGGAGGGTGGAATATGGCTACACCTTC. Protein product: CSARDRWRVEYGYTF.

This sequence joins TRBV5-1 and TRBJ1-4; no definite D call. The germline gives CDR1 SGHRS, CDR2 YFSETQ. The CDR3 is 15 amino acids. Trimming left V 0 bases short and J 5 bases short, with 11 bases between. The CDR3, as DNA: TGCGCCAGCAGCTTGGGGTTGACCGGGAATGAAAAACTGTTTTTT. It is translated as CASSLGLTGNEKLFF. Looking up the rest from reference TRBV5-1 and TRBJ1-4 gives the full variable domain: KAGVTQTPRYLIKTRGQQVTLSCSPISGHRSVSWYQQTPGQGLQFLFEYFSETQRNKGNFPGRFSGRQFSNSRSEMNVSTLELGDSALYLCASSLGLTGNEKLFFGSGTQLSVL.

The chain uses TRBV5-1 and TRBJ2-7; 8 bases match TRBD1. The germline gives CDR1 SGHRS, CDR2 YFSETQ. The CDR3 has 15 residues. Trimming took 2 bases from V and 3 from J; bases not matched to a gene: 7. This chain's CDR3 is CASSLGQGLVYEQYF. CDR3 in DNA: TGCGCCAGCAGCTTAGGACAGGGATTGGTCTACGAGCAGTACTTC.

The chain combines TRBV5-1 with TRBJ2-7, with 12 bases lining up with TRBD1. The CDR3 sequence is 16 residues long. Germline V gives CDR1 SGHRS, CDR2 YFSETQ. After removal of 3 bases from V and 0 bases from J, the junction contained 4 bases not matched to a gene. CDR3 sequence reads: CASSSWDRGLSYEQYF. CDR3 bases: TGCGCCAGCAGCTCCTGGGACAGGGGGCTCTCCTACGAGCAGTACTTC.

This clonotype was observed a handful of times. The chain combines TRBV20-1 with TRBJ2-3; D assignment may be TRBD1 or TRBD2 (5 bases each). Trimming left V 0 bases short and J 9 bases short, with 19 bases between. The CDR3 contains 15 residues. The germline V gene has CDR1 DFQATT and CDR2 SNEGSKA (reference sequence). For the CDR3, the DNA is TGCAGTGCTAGAGATTTCAGGACAAAAGGCGGGACGCAGTATTTT. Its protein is CSARDFRTKGGTQYF.

The CDR3 is CAIGTSGTTETDTQYF. The CDR3 nucleotides are TGTGCCATCGGGACTAGCGGGACGACGGAGACAGATACGCAGTATTTT. This chain joins TRBV10-3 and TRBJ2-3, with 13 bases lining up with TRBD2. Germline V gives CDR1 ENHRY, CDR2 SYGVKD. The CDR3 extends over 16 amino acids. V was clipped by 8 bases and J by 3 bases; unmatched bases: 8.

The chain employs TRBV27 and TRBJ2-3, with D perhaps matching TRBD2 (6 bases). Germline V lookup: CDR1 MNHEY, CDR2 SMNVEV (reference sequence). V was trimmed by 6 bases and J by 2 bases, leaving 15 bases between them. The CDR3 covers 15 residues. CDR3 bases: TGTGCCAGCAGGAGGGAGGCCTCCGCCACAGATACGCAGTATTTT. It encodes CASRREASATDTQYF.

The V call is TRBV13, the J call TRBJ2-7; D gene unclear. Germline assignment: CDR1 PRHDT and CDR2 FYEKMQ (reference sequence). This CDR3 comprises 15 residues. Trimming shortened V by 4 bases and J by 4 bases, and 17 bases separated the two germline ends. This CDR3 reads CASSSFNSQGYEQYF. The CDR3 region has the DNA TGTGCCAGCAGCTCCTTTAACTCCCAAGGGTACGAGCAGTACTTC. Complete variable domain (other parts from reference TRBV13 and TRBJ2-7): AAGVIQSPRHLIKEKRETATLKCYPIPRHDTVYWYQQGPGQDPQFLISFYEKMQSDKGSIPDRFSAQQFSDYHSELNMSSLELGDSALYFCASSSFNSQGYEQYFGPGTRLTVT.

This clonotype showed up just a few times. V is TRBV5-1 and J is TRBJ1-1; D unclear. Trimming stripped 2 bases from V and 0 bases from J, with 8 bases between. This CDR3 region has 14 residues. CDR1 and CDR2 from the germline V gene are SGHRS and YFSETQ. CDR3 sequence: CASSFGQLNTEAFF. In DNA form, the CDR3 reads TGCGCCAGCAGCTTCGGGCAGTTGAACACTGAAGCTTTCTTT.

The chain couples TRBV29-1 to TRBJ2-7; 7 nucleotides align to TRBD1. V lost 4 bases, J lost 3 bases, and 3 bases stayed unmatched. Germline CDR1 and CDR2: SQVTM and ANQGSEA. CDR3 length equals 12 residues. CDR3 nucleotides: TGCAGCGTTGGACAGGGCGGCTACGAGCAGTACTTC. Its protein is CSVGQGGYEQYF.

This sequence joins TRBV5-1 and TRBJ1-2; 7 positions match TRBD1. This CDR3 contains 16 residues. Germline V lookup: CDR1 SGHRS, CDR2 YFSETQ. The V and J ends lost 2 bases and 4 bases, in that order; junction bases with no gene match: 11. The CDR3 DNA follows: TGCGCCAGCAGCTTAGGCCGAGGGGGCAATAGCTATGGCTACACCTTC. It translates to CASSLGRGGNSYGYTF.